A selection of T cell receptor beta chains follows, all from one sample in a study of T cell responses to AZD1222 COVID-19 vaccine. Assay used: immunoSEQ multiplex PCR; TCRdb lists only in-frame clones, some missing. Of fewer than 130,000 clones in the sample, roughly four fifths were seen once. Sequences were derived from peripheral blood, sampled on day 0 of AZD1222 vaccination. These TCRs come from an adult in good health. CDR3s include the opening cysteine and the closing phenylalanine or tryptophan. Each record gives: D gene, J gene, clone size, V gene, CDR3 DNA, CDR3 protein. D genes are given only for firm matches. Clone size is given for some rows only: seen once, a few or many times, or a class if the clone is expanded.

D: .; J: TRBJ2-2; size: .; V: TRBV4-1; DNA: TGCGCCAGCAGCCAAGATCTGGCTCAACACCGGGGAGCTGTTTTT; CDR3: CASSQDLAQHRGAVF
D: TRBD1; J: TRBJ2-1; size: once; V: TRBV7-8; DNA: TGTGCCAGCAGCTTAGGGAGGCTAGGGGGCGCTCGGATTGACAATGAGCAGTTCTTC; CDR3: CASSLGRLGGARIDNEQFF
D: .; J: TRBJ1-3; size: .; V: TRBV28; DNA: TGTGCCAGCAGTTTCTCTTATGGGAAAGTGAACTCTGGAAACACCATATATTTT; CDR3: CASSFSYGKVNSGNTIYF
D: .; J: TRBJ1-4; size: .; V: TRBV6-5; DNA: TGTGCCAGCACGCAAGGGTTTAATGAAAAACTGTTTTTT; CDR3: CASTQGFNEKLFF
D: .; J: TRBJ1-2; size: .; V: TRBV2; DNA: TGTGCCAGCAGGCCCGGAGGGGGGGCCTATGGCTACACCTTC; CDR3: CASRPGGGAYGYTF
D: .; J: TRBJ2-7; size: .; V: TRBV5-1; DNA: TGCGCCAGCAGCTACCGGTGGGACCTCTCCTACGAGCAGTACTTC; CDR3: CASSYRWDLSYEQYF
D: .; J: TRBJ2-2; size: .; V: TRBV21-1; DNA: TGTGCCAGCAGCAAAGCGGAGGAGAACACCGGGGAGCTGTTTTTT; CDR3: CASSKAEENTGELFF
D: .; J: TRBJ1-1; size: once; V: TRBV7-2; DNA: TGTGCCAGCACCTTGGGGGGGAACACTGAAGCTTTCTTT; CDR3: CASTLGGNTEAFF
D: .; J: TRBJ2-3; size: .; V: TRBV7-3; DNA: TGTGCCAGCAGCCCGGGCGCGGGGAGCACAGATACGCAGTATTTT; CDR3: CASSPGAGSTDTQYF
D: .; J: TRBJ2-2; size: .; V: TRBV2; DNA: TGTGCCAGCAAGGGTGACGGGAACACCGGGGAGCTGTTTTTT; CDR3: CASKGDGNTGELFF
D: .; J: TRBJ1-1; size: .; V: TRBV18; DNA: TGTGCCAGCTCACCACGGTCCGGGGCCTTGAACACTGAAGCTTTCTTT; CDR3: CASSPRSGALNTEAFF
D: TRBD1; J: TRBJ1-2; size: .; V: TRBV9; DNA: TGTGCCAGCAGCGGCGGGACAGCTCTCTATGGCTACACCTTC; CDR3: CASSGGTALYGYTF